The subject of this entry is one T cell receptor (beta chain). The entry originates in a study of blood T cell repertoires in COVID-19. Study-wide context: Nucleic acid was either cDNA or gDNA, and it came from T cells, B-cell-depleted T cells, or PBMCs.

The CDR3 totals 15 residues. V shed 2 bases and J 4 bases; nucleotides not matched to a gene: 4. Germline CDR1 and CDR2: ENHRY and SYGVKD. Seattle's cohort entered during active infection and was followed longitudinally. Sequencing was performed with immunoSEQ multiplex PCR; in TCRdb, only in-frame clones are kept and a portion is missing. The sample lists about 23,000 clones, approximately 74% occurring once. What was sequenced was peripheral blood. The rearrangement uses TRBV10-3 and TRBJ2-3; TRBD1 matches at 9 bases. The TCR sequence derives from a man between 45 and 60 years old with COVID-19, enrolled during active disease. The CDR3 DNA follows: TGTGCCATCAGTGAGACCGGGACAGGGTCAGATACGCAGTATTTT. Protein product: CAISETGTGSDTQYF.